A selection of T cell receptor beta chains follows, all from one sample in a study of human T cells and chemical hapten exposure. TCRdb used MiXCR to reprocess the RACE reads, holding one entry per CDR3 protein. The sample shows approximately 84,000 distinct CDR3 sequences, around 10% of them seen only once. Sequencing was performed on whole blood, taken in connection with sensitization to the hapten diphenylcyclopropenone (DPC). These receptors were taken from a man younger than 35 with alopecia areata. Some clones in this sample may be carry-over from other donors' samples. The CDR3 runs from the conserved cysteine through the conserved F or W.

V gene,CDR3 length,CDR3 protein
TRBV19,11,CASTQGTEAFF
TRBV24-1,14,CATSDPGQGYEQYF
TRBV7-6,13,CASSSIATGELFF
TRBV19,12,CASIGRVIEAFF
TRBV7-8,13,CASSFSLRETQYF
TRBV19,15,CASSIARDRDGELFF
TRBV4-3,15,CASSQELSGETEAFF
TRBV4-3,14,CASSQDRQGRPLHF
TRBV7-6,12,CASSLRGSEQYF
TRBV18,16,CASSPSETGRSNEQYF
TRBV3-1,14,CASRLGSGANVLTF
TRBV4-2,14,CASTPDTHSYEQYF
TRBV7-2,17,CASSLVPADRAASPLHF
TRBV7-6,14,CASSLRGNTGELFF
TRBV7-7,18,CASSPGDRGLSGANVLTF
TRBV12-3/TRBV12-4,11,CASTAYTEAFF
TRBV7-6,16,CASSYPRTGLGETQYF
TRBV10-3,15,CAISDGDRTNEKLFF
TRBV4-1,13,CASSDGRNTEAFF
TRBV9,14,CASSVELRGTEAFF
TRBV7-6,15,CASSLDSTSTDTQYF
TRBV27,15,CASSLFGTGIYEQYF
TRBV18,15,CASSPLDRANYGYTF
TRBV5-1,15,CASSLVTGANSPLHF
TRBV5-1,13,CASSLEGPSPLHF
TRBV7-2,13,CASSSPDYHEQFF
TRBV28,13,CASSPRARGTQYF
TRBV6-1,13,CASSFTGVGEQYF
TRBV7-6,15,CASSLVGGPGNTIYF
TRBV28,12,CASNWGGDTQYF
TRBV11-2,13,CASSLIRTGELFF
TRBV29-1,12,CSVGPGQETQYF
TRBV29-1,14,CSVEWPSSYNEQFF
TRBV4-1,13,CASSQAGPGELFF
TRBV7-6,16,CASSLGRGHGNTEAFF
TRBV28,12,CASMGVGNIQYF
TRBV12-3/TRBV12-4,15,CASSTGTGNTGELFF
TRBV9,13,CASSTARTGEAFF
TRBV12-3/TRBV12-4,15,CASFKTGEVEETQYF
TRBV29-1,13,CSVVGGSYNEQFF
TRBV19,15,CASSKYHRGQETQYF
TRBV20-1,14,CSASTSSGNTEAFF
TRBV5-4,18,CASSSGLLAGGSQETQYF
TRBV2,12,CASSGSNEKLFF
TRBV5-1,13,CASSRRSSYEQYF